This T cell receptor beta chain was profiled in a study of CD8 T cells in ankylosing spondylitis. By its share, this clonotype is medium-sized (0.01 to 0.1%). What it binds is not known. Study results and limitations: Disease-associated clones were reportedly significantly overrepresented in matched ankylosing spondylitis synovial fluid. In reactive arthritis synovial fluid and blood, some motif variants had been reported before.

Trimming stripped 0 bases from V and 3 bases from J, with 10 bases between. Germline V gene lookup returns CDR1 SGDLS and CDR2 YYNGEE. The CDR3 spans 14 residues. Quantitative barcoded 5'-RACE was used to prepare TCR beta libraries. TCRdb redid the calling of the 5' RACE reads with MiXCR, one entry per CDR3 protein. Of roughly 13,000 distinct CDR3 sequences listed, over 2.5% were seen once; the top ten hold roughly 9%. The material sequenced was blood, either unsorted or a sorted T cell fraction (not recorded which). V gene TRBV9 combines with J gene TRBJ2-7; D gene uncertain. The clonotype was recovered from a male donor with ankylosing spondylitis or in good health (not recorded which). The CDR3 sequence is CASSVGVTGYEQYF. The DNA of the CDR3 is TGTGCCAGCAGCGTAGGGGTAACGGGCTACGAGCAGTACTTC.